Shown below are 27 T cell receptor beta chains from a single sample sequenced in a study of T-cell reconstitution after alpha-beta-depleted transplantation in children. Researchers prepared the TCRbeta library using unique molecular identifiers, the study reports. TCRdb analysed the PCR reads with MiXCR anew, one entry per CDR3 protein. The table shows 90,000 to 100,000 distinct CDR3 sequences, with 23% occurring only once. The sample in question was PBMCs, obtained before TCRalphabeta/CD19-depleted stem cell transplant. These receptors were taken from a boy younger than 10 with acute lymphoblastic leukemia, due to receive a stem cell transplant.

This clonotype was seen only once. This chain uses TRBV29-1 with TRBJ2-5; D possibly corresponds to TRBD2 (6 bases). V was pared by 6 bases and J by 7 bases, with 15 bases between. The CDR3 consists of 12 residues. Germline assignment: CDR1 SQVTM and CDR2 ANQGSEA. CDR3 nucleotide sequence: TGCAGCGTGCTCGGGGGATTGGGGACCCAGTACTTC. It specifies CSVLGGLGTQYF.

The chain employs TRBV5-1 and TRBJ2-2; the D is unclear. The germline gives CDR1 SGHRS, CDR2 YFSETQ. V lost 2 bases and J 1 base, leaving 9 bases between the germline ends. This CDR3 comprises 15 residues. In DNA, the CDR3 is TGCGCCAGCAGCTTTGCGGAGTTGAACACCGGGGAGCTGTTTTTT. It is translated as CASSFAELNTGELFF. Based on the CDR3 plus reference TRBV5-1 and TRBJ2-2, the full variable domain is KAGVTQTPRYLIKTRGQQVTLSCSPISGHRSVSWYQQTPGQGLQFLFEYFSETQRNKGNFPGRFSGRQFSNSRSEMNVSTLELGDSALYLCASSFAELNTGELFFGEGSRLTVL.

This clonotype was counted only a few times. The genes are TRBV5-5 and TRBJ2-7, with TRBD1 matching over 7 bases. Germline V gene lookup returns CDR1 SGHKS and CDR2 YYEKEE (reference sequence). CDR3 length: 18 amino acids. The junction had 19 bases not matched to a gene; V was cut back by 4 bases and J by 3 bases. CDR3 sequence: CASSILTGAPPLIYEQYF. DNA of the CDR3: TGTGCCAGCAGCATACTAACAGGGGCCCCTCCCTTAATCTACGAGCAGTACTTC. Full variable domain (remainder filled in from reference TRBV5-5 and TRBJ2-7): DAGVTQSPTHLIKTRGQQVTLRCSPISGHKSVSWYQQVLGQGPQFIFQYYEKEERGRGNFPDRFSARQFPNYSSELNVNALLLGDSALYLCASSILTGAPPLIYEQYFGPGTRLTVT.

This clonotype showed up just a few times. The rearrangement links TRBV18 to TRBJ2-5; D perhaps matches TRBD1 (5 bases). Deletions cut 2 bases from V and 5 bases from J, with 9 bases between. The CDR3 has 13 amino acids. Germline values: CDR1 KGHSH, CDR2 LQKENI. As DNA, the CDR3 is TGTGCCAGCTCACCAGGGGCCTCCGAGACCCAGTACTTC. As protein: CASSPGASETQYF.

The chain employs TRBV3-1 and TRBJ2-7; possible D gene TRBD1, 5 bases. The CDR3 consists of 14 residues. Germline CDR1 reads LGHDT; CDR2 reads YNNKEL (reference sequence). The V end was cut by 3 bases, the J end by 4 bases, with 13 bases between. CDR3 nucleotides: TGTGCCAGCAGCCATGAAGGGGTGAGGTACGAGCAGTACTTC. Residues: CASSHEGVRYEQYF.

The rearrangement links TRBV18 to TRBJ2-2; D remains unclear. CDR1 KGHSH and CDR2 LQKENI come from the germline V gene. V dropped 0 bases and J dropped 2 bases, with 7 bases sitting between them. There are 15 residues in the CDR3. The CDR3 loop is CASSPPGSNTGELFF. Written as DNA, the CDR3 is TGTGCCAGCTCACCACCGGGAAGTAACACCGGGGAGCTGTTTTTT.

This clonotype was seen many times. This rearrangement joins TRBV5-1 to TRBJ1-6; the match to TRBD1 covers 7 bases. There are 15 residues in the CDR3. Trimming removed 2 bases from V and 7 bases from J; junction bases left unmatched: 6. Per germline, CDR1 SGHRS and CDR2 YFSETQ. The CDR3 protein is CASSFGGTANSPLHF. The CDR3 bases are TGCGCCAGCAGCTTCGGCGGGACAGCAAATTCACCCCTCCACTTT.

The chain employs TRBV2 and TRBJ2-2; TRBD2 might be the D (5 bases). The length of the CDR3 is 15 residues. V lost 5 bases to trimming and J lost 5 bases, with 15 bases between them. CDR1 is SNHLY, CDR2 FYNNEI, per germline. CDR3 loop: CASSFRPPGTGELFF. As DNA, the CDR3 is TGTGCCAGCAGTTTCCGGCCCCCGGGAACCGGGGAGCTGTTTTTT.

This clonotype was recorded a few times. V usage is TRBV28 and J usage is TRBJ2-7; D is perhaps TRBD1 (6 bases). This CDR3 region has 15 residues. Germline CDR1 reads MDHEN; CDR2 reads SYDVKM. Trimming took off 3 bases at V and 5 bases at J, with 17 bases between the two ends. The CDR3 DNA reads TGTGCCAGCAGTTTCGTCAACCCACAGGGCGACGAGCAGTACTTC. Its protein product is CASSFVNPQGDEQYF. Together with reference TRBV28 and TRBJ2-7, the CDR3 gives the full variable domain: DVKVTQSSRYLVKRTGEKVFLECVQDMDHENMFWYRQDPGLGLRLIYFSYDVKMKEKGDIPEGYSVSREKKERFSLILESASTNQTSMYLCASSFVNPQGDEQYFGPGTRLTVT.

The chain carries TRBV7-2 and TRBJ2-1, with TRBD2 matching 10 bases. V was clipped by 1 base and J by 8 bases; unmatched bases: 5. The CDR3 loop spans 15 amino acids. Germline CDR1 is SGHTA and CDR2 is FQGNSA. CDR3 DNA sequence: TGTGCCAGCAGCTTAGGGACTAGCGGTGTGGATGAGCAGTTCTTC. This translates into CASSLGTSGVDEQFF.

This clonotype was observed a handful of times. The rearrangement joins TRBV7-2 to TRBJ2-2, with D possibly matching TRBD2 (5 bases). CDR1 is SGHTA, CDR2 FQGNSA, per germline. This CDR3 comprises 13 residues. Trimming removed 5 bases at V and 7 bases at J, with 11 bases between. The CDR3 here is CASSRDFRGELFF. CDR3 DNA: TGTGCCAGCAGCCGGGATTTCCGCGGGGAGCTGTTTTTT.

The rearrangement uses TRBV29-1 and TRBJ1-3, with D uncertain. The germline CDR1 and CDR2 sequences are SQVTM and ANQGSEA. The CDR3 is 12 amino acids. Deletions cut 5 bases from V and 1 base from J, with 6 bases between. The CDR3 sequence: CSVLGSGNTIYF. CDR3 nucleotides: TGCAGCGTTCTCGGATCTGGAAACACCATATATTTT.

V gene TRBV19 combines with J gene TRBJ1-1, with D possibly matching TRBD1 (5 bases). The ends were cut back, 3 bases at V and 2 bases at J, with 16 bases in the middle. CDR1 and CDR2 from the germline V gene are LNHDA and SQIVND (reference sequence). The CDR3 contains 16 residues. The CDR3 nucleotides read TGTGCCAGTAGTATTTCATCCGGCCGGACAAACACTGAAGCTTTCTTT. The encoded protein is CASSISSGRTNTEAFF.

In its sample, this clonotype was seen many times. The rearrangement uses TRBV5-1 and TRBJ2-7; 9 bases map to TRBD2. The CDR3 covers 15 residues. Looked up from germline, CDR1 is SGHRS and CDR2 is YFSETQ. After removal of 4 bases from V and 5 bases from J, the junction contained 10 bases not matched to a gene. DNA of the CDR3: TGCGCCAGCAGCCAGACCGGGACTAGCCCCGACGAGCAGTACTTC. Its translation: CASSQTGTSPDEQYF.

CDR3 loop: CASSSPQGSNQPQHF. DNA of the CDR3: TGTGCCAGCAGTTCCCCCCAGGGGAGCAATCAGCCCCAGCATTTT. The chain couples TRBV28 to TRBJ1-5; possible D gene TRBD1, 6 bases. Germline CDR1 is MDHEN and CDR2 is SYDVKM. V dropped 4 bases and J dropped 1 base, with 11 bases sitting between them. The CDR3 length is 15 residues.

This clonotype was recorded a few times. The chain employs TRBV19 and TRBJ1-5; D gene uncertain. From germline, CDR1 is LNHDA and CDR2 SQIVND (reference sequence). The V end lost 5 bases, the J end lost 6 bases, and 17 bases lay between the germline ends. CDR3 length equals 15 residues. This CDR3 reads CASSLGTQMGQPQHF. As DNA, the CDR3 is TGTGCCAGTAGTTTGGGCACTCAGATGGGTCAGCCCCAGCATTTT.

The rearrangement links TRBV5-4 to TRBJ1-1; 9 bases fit TRBD1. The V gene's germline CDR1 is SGHNT and CDR2 YYREEE (reference sequence). V shed 4 bases, J shed 11 bases, and the junction held 9 bases outside the gene matches. The length of the CDR3 is 13 residues. DNA for the CDR3: TGTGCCAGCAGCGTGGACAGGGGATTTGTGGCTTTCTTT. It yields the protein CASSVDRGFVAFF.

This clonotype was counted only a few times. V usage is TRBV6-2 or TRBV6-3 and J usage is TRBJ1-1; D not resolved. V was cut by 2 bases and J by 1 base, with 5 bases left in between. Germline lookup yields CDR1 MNHEY and CDR2 SVGEGT. This CDR3 has 13 residues. CDR3 loop: CASSYVENTEAFF. Here the CDR3 DNA reads TGTGCCAGCAGTTACGTGGAGAACACTGAAGCTTTCTTT.

This clonotype was seen a few times. This chain links TRBV12-3 or TRBV12-4 with TRBJ2-3; D perhaps matches TRBD2 (6 bases). The CDR3 is 13 residues long. With 3 bases removed from V and 4 bases from J, the gap between germline ends came to 8 bases. The CDR3 DNA is TGTGCCAGCAGTTTCACTAGCTCAGATACGCAGTATTTT. Protein sequence: CASSFTSSDTQYF.

This clonotype was observed a few times. CDR3 loop: CSATGSGVTDTQYF. In DNA, the CDR3 is TGCAGTGCTACGGGGAGCGGAGTCACAGATACGCAGTATTTT. The V and J genes are TRBV20-1 and TRBJ2-3; the D gene is possibly TRBD2 (5 bases). Trimming took 4 bases from V and 2 from J, leaving 13 bases between them. CDR1 is DFQATT and CDR2 is SNEGSKA in the germline V gene (reference sequence). This CDR3 is built from 14 residues.

V gene TRBV11-2 combines with J gene TRBJ2-5; D call uncertain. Germline V gives CDR1 SGHAT, CDR2 FQNNGV. CDR3 length: 13 residues. The V end was cut by 2 bases, the J end by 5 bases, with 9 bases between. The CDR3 region is CASSLSSGETQYF. Written as DNA, the CDR3 is TGTGCCAGCAGCTTAAGTTCGGGCGAGACCCAGTACTTC. Full variable domain (remainder filled in from reference TRBV11-2 and TRBJ2-5): EAGVAQSPRYKIIEKRQSVAFWCNPISGHATLYWYQQILGQGPKLLIQFQNNGVVDDSQLPKDRFSAERLKGVDSTLKIQPAKLEDSAVYLCASSLSSGETQYFGPGTRLLVL.

The chain carries TRBV30 and TRBJ2-2, with D tentatively TRBD2 (6 bases). Deletions cut 8 bases from V and 4 bases from J, with 14 bases between. This CDR3 contains 13 residues. Looked up from germline, CDR1 is GTSNPN and CDR2 is SVGIG (reference sequence). In DNA form, the CDR3 reads TGTGCCGCCCGGGAGTTTTTCACCGGGGAGCTGTTTTTT. Its protein product is CAAREFFTGELFF.

The rearrangement uses TRBV12-3 or TRBV12-4 and TRBJ2-7, with D maybe TRBD1 (5 bases). Trimming pared 1 base from V and 1 base from J, leaving 11 bases between. The CDR3 has 15 amino acids. The CDR3 DNA reads as TGTGCCAGCAGTTTAGACGGCAGGGCTTCCTACGAGCAGTACTTC. The encoded protein is CASSLDGRASYEQYF.

This clonotype was counted at least ten times. The gene calls are TRBV5-1 and TRBJ1-1; D gene unclear. The germline CDR1 and CDR2 sequences are SGHRS and YFSETQ. The V gene lost 2 bases and the J gene lost 5 bases, with 10 bases spanning the gap. This CDR3 is built from 13 residues. CDR3 in amino acids: CASSFFDGTEAFF. CDR3 bases: TGCGCCAGCAGCTTCTTCGACGGAACTGAAGCTTTCTTT.

This clonotype was detected only a few times. V gene TRBV7-9 combines with J gene TRBJ2-3; D may be TRBD1 (6 bases). Trimming stripped 5 bases from V and 0 bases from J, with 9 bases between. Germline lookup yields CDR1 SEHNR and CDR2 FQNEAQ (reference sequence). There are 14 residues in the CDR3. Here the CDR3 reads CASSRRGSTDTQYF. DNA for the CDR3: TGTGCCAGCAGCCGCAGGGGTAGCACAGATACGCAGTATTTT.

This clonotype has a count of ten or more. The CDR3 coding sequence is TGTGCCAGCTTAAAGGAATTTCGGGCGGCCGGGGAGCTGTTTTTT. Translated: CASLKEFRAAGELFF. The V and J genes are TRBV6-1 and TRBJ2-2, with D unresolved. V gave up 8 bases and J gave up 6 bases, with 19 bases separating them. The length of the CDR3 is 15 residues. Germline lookup yields CDR1 MNHNS and CDR2 SASEGT.

The V gene is TRBV7-9, the J gene TRBJ1-1; no reliable D call. This CDR3 region has 13 residues. Germline lookup yields CDR1 SEHNR and CDR2 FQNEAQ (reference sequence). Trimming cost V 5 bases and J 0 bases, with 7 bases left between them. Here the CDR3 DNA reads TGTGCCAGCAGCGCGACGGTGAACACTGAAGCTTTCTTT. Amino acids: CASSATVNTEAFF.